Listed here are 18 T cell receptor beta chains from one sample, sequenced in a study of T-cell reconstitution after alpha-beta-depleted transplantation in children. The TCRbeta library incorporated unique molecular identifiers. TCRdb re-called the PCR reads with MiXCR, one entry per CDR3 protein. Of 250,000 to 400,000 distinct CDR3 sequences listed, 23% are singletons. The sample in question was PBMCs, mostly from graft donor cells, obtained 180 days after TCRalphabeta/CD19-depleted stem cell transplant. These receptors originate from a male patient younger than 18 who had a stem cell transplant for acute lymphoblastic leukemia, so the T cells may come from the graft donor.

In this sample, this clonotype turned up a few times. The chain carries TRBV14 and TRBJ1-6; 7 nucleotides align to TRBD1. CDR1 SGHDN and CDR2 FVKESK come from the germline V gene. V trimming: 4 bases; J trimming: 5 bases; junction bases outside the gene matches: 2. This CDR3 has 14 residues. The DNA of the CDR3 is TGTGCCAGCAGCCCCAGGGGGGATAATTCACCCCTCCACTTT. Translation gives CASSPRGDNSPLHF.

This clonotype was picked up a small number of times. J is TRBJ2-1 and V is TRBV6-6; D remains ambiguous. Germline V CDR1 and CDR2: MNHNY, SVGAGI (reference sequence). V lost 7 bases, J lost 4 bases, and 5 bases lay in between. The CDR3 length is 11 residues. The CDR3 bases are TGTGCCAGCATGGAGTACAATGAGCAGTTCTTC. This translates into CASMEYNEQFF.

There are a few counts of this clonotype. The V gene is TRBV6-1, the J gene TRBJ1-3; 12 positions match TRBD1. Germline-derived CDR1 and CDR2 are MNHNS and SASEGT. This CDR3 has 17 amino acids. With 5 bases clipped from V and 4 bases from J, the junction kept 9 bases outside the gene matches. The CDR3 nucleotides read TGTGCCAGCAGTCCCAAAGGGACAGGGGGCGCCGGAAACACCATATATTTT. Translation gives CASSPKGTGGAGNTIYF.

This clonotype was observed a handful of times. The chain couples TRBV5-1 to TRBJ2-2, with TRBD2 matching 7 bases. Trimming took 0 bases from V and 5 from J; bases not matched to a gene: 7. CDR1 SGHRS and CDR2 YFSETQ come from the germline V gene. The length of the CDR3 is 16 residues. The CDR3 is CASSLEGLVGTGELFF. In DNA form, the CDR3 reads TGCGCCAGCAGCTTGGAAGGACTAGTGGGGACCGGGGAGCTGTTTTTT.

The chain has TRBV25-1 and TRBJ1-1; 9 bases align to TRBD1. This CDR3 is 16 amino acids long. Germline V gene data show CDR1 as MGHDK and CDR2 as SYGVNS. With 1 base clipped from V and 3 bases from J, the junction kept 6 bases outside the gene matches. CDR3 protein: CASSEFRGQGYTEAFF. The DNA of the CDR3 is TGTGCCAGCAGTGAATTCAGAGGACAGGGGTACACTGAAGCTTTCTTT.

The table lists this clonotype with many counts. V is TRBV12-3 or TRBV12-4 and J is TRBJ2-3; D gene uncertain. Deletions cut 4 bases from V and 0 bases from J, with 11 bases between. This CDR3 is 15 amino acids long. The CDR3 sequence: CASSYTLPSTDTQYF. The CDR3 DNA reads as TGTGCCAGCAGTTACACCCTTCCTAGCACAGATACGCAGTATTTT.

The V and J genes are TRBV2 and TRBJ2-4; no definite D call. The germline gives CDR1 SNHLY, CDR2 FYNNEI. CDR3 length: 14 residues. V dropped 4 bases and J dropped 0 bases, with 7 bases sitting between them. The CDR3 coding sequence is TGTGCCAGCAGTGCCTCTCTAGCCAAAAACATTCAGTACTTC. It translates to CASSASLAKNIQYF.

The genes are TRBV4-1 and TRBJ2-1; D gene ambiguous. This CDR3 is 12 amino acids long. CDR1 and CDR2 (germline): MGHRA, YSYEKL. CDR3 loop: CAAGRYDNEQFF. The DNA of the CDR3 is TGCGCAGCCGGGCGTTATGACAATGAGCAGTTCTTC.

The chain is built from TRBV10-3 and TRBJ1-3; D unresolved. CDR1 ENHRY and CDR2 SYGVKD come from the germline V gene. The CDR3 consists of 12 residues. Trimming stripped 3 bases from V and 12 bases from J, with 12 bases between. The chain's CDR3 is CAISDRGKDIYF. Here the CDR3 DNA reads TGTGCCATCAGTGACCGGGGAAAGGACATATATTTT.

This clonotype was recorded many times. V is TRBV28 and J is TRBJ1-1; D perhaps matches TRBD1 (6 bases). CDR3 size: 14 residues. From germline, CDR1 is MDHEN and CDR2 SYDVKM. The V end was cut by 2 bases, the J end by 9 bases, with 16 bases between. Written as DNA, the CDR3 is TGTGCCAGCAGTTTAGGGGGCAGGGTCGATAAAGCTTTCTTT. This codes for CASSLGGRVDKAFF.

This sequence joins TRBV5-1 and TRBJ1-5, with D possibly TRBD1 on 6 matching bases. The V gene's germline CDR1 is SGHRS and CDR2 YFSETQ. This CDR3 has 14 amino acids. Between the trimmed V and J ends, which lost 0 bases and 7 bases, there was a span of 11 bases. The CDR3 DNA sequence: TGCGCCAGCAGCTTGGAAGGGGGAGGCCAGCCCCAGCATTTT. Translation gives CASSLEGGGQPQHF.

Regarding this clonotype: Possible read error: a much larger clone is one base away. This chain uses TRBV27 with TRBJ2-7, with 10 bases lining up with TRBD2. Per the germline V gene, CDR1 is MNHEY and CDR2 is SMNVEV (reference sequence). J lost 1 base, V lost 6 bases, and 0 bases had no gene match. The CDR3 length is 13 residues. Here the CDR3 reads CASRLAGSYEQYF. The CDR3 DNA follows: TGTGCCAGCAGACTAGCGGGGTCCTACGAGCAGTACTTC.

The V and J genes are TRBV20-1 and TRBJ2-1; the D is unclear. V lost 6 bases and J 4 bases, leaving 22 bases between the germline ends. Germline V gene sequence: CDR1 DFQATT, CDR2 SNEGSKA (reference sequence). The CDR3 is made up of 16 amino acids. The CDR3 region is CSAPLISARPYNEQFF. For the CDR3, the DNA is TGCAGTGCCCCGCTGATCTCCGCGCGCCCTTACAATGAGCAGTTCTTC.

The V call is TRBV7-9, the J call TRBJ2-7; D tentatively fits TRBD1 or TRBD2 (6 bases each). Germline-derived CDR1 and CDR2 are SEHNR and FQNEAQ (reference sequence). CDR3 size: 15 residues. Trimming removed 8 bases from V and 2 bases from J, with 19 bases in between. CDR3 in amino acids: CASGGPGSRTYEQYF. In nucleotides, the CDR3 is TGTGCCAGCGGGGGGCCAGGGTCGCGGACCTACGAGCAGTACTTC. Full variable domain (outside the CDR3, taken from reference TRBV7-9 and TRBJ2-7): DTGVSQNPRHKITKRGQNVTFRCDPISEHNRLYWYRQTLGQGPEFLTYFQNEAQLEKSRLLSDRFSAERPKGSFSTLEIQRTEQGDSAMYLCASGGPGSRTYEQYFGPGTRLTVT.

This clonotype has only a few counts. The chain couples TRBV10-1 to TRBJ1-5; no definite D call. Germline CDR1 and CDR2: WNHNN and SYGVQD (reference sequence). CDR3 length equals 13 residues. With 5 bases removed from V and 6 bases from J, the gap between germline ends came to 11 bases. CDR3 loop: CASSIGLGQPQHF. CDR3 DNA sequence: TGCGCCAGCAGTATAGGTTTGGGTCAGCCCCAGCATTTT.

DNA for the CDR3: TGTGCCAGCAGCTTCGGACGGCTCGTTTTAGGGGAGACCCAGTACTTC. It translates to CASSFGRLVLGETQYF. The genes are TRBV7-9 and TRBJ2-5; D gene unclear. Between the trimmed V and J ends, which lost 3 bases and 5 bases, there was a span of 19 bases. Germline CDR1 SEHNR, CDR2 FQNEAQ (reference sequence). The CDR3 is 16 amino acids.

CDR3 amino acids: CASSLSDQLHGYTF. In DNA form, the CDR3 reads TGTGCCAGCAGCTTGAGCGACCAACTTCATGGCTACACCTTC. The chain is built from TRBV7-9 and TRBJ1-2; D unclear. V lost 3 bases to trimming and J lost 6 bases, with 14 bases between them. Germline CDR1 SEHNR, CDR2 FQNEAQ (reference sequence). The CDR3 loop spans 14 amino acids.

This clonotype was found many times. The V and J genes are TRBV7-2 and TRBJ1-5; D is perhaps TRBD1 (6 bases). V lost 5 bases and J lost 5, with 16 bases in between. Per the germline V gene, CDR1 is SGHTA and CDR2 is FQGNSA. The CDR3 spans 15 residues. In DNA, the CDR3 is TGTGCCAGCAGCCAAGCCGGGACATCTTATCAGCCCCAGCATTTT. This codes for CASSQAGTSYQPQHF.